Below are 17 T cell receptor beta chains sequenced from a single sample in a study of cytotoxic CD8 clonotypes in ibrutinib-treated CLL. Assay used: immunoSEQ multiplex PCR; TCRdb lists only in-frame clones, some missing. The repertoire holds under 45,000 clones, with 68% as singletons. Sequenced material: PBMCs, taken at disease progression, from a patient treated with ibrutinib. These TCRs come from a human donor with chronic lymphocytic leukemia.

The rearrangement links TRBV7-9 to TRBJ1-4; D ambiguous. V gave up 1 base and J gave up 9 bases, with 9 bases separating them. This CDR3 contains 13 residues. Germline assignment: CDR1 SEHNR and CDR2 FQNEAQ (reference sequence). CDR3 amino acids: CASSLETAQKLFF. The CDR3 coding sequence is TGTGCCAGCAGCTTAGAAACAGCACAAAAACTGTTTTTT. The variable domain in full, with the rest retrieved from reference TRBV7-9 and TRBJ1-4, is DTGVSQNPRHKITKRGQNVTFRCDPISEHNRLYWYRQTLGQGPEFLTYFQNEAQLEKSRLLSDRFSAERPKGSFSTLEIQRTEQGDSAMYLCASSLETAQKLFFGSGTQLSVL.

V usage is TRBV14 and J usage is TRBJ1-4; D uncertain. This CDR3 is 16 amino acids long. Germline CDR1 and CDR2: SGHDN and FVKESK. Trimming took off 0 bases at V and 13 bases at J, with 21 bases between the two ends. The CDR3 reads CASSQDLTSNGALLFF. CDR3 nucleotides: TGTGCCAGCAGCCAAGATTTAACGTCAAATGGAGCACTACTGTTTTTT.

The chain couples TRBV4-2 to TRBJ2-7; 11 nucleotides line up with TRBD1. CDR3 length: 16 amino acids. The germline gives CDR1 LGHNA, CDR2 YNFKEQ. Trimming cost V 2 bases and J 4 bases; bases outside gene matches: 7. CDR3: CASSQIGGQGEYEQYF. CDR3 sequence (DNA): TGTGCCAGCAGCCAAATAGGGGGACAGGGGGAATACGAGCAGTACTTC.

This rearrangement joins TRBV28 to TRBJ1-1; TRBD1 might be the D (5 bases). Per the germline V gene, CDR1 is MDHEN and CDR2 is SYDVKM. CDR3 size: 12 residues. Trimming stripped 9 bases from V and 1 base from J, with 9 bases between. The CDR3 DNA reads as TGTGCCAGTGGGGCCTGGAACACTGAAGCTTTCTTT. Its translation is CASGAWNTEAFF.

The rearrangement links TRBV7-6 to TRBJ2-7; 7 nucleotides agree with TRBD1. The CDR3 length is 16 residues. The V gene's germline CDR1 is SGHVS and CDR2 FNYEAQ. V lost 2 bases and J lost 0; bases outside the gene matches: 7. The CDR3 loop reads CASSLPGQDPSYEQYF. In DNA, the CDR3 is TGTGCCAGCAGCTTACCCGGACAGGACCCCTCCTACGAGCAGTACTTC.

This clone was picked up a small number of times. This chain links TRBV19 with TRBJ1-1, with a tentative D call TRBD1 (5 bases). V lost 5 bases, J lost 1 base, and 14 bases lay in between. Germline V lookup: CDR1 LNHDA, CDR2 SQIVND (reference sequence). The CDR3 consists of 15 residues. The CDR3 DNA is TGTGCCAGTAGTGGGGGGACTCCATCGAACACTGAAGCTTTCTTT. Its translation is CASSGGTPSNTEAFF. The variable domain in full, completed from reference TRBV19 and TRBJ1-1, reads DGGITQSPKYLFRKEGQNVTLSCEQNLNHDAMYWYRQDPGQGLRLIYYSQIVNDFQKGDIAEGYSVSREKKESFPLTVTSAQKNPTAFYLCASSGGTPSNTEAFFGQGTRLTVV.

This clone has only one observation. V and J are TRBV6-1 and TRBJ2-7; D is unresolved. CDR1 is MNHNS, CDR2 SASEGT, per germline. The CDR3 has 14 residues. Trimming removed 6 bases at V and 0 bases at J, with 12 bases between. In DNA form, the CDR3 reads TGTGCCAGCAGCGATGGACCTTTCTCCTACGAGCAGTACTTC. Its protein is CASSDGPFSYEQYF.

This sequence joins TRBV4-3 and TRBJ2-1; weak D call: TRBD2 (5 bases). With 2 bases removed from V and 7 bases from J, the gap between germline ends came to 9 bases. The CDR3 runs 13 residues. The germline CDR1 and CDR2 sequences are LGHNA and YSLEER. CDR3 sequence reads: CASSQLAGNEQFF. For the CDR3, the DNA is TGCGCCAGCAGCCAACTAGCTGGGAATGAGCAGTTCTTC.

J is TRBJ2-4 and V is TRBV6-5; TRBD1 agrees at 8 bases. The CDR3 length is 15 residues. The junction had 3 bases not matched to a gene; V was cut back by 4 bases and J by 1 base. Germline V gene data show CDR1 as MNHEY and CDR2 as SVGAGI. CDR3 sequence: CASSLQGGAKNIQYF. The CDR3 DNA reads TGTGCCAGCAGTTTACAGGGGGGTGCCAAAAACATTCAGTACTTC.

CDR3 DNA: TGTGCCAGCAGCTTGTCGGAGTACACTGAAGCTTTCTTT. This sequence encodes CASSLSEYTEAFF. J is TRBJ1-1 and V is TRBV7-9, with D uncertain. This CDR3 spans 13 amino acids. The V end was cut by 3 bases, the J end by 3 bases, with 8 bases between. Germline assignment: CDR1 SEHNR and CDR2 FQNEAQ (reference sequence).

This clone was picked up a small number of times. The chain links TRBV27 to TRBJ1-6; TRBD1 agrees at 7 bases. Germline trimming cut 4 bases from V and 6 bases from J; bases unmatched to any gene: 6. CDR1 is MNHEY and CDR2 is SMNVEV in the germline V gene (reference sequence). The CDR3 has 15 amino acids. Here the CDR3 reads CASSYDRAVNSPLHF. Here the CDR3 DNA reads TGTGCCAGCAGTTACGACAGGGCTGTTAATTCACCCCTCCACTTT.

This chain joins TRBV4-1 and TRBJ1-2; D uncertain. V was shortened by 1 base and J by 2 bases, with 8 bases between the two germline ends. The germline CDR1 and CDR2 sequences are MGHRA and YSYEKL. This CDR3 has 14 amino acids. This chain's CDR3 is CASSQVIQNYGYTF. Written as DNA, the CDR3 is TGCGCCAGCAGCCAAGTTATCCAAAACTATGGCTACACCTTC.

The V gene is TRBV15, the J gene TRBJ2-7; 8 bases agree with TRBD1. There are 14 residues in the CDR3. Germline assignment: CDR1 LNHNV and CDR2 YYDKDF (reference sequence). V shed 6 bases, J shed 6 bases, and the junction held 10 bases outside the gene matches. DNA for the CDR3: TGTGCCACCAGACCCTCCGGGACAGGAGGCGAGCAGTACTTC. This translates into CATRPSGTGGEQYF.

This CDR3 reads CSVTARGNTEAFF. In nucleotides, the CDR3 is TGCAGCGTTACGGCCAGGGGGAACACTGAAGCTTTCTTT. V is TRBV29-1 and J is TRBJ1-1, with a weak D call TRBD1 (6 bases). Trimming shortened V by 5 bases and J by 1 base, and 11 bases separated the two germline ends. CDR3 length equals 13 residues. CDR1 and CDR2 from the germline V gene are SQVTM and ANQGSEA.

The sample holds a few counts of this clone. The DNA for the CDR3 is TGTGCCAGTGGGACTCTTGAAGCTTTCTTT. This translates into CASGTLEAFF. V gene TRBV2 combines with J gene TRBJ1-1; a possible D gene is TRBD1 (5 bases). Germline CDR1 SNHLY, CDR2 FYNNEI. The CDR3 has 10 amino acids. V was clipped by 9 bases and J by 7 bases, with 9 bases between them.

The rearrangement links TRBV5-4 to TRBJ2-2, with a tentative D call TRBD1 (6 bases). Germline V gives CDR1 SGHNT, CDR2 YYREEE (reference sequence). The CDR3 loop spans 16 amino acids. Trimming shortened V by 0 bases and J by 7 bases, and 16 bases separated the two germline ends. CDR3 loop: CASSLVTGPGFGELFF. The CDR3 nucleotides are TGTGCCAGCAGCTTGGTGACAGGCCCAGGGTTCGGGGAGCTGTTTTTT.

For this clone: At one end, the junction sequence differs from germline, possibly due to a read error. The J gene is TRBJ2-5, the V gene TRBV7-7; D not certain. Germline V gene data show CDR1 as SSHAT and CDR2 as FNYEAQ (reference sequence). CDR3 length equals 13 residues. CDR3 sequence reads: CASRPGFQETQYF. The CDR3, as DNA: TGTGCTAGCAGACCCGGGTTCCAAGAGACCCAGTACTTC.